The source of this T cell receptor (beta chain) is a study of shared clonotypes between healthy human individuals. Per germline, CDR1 SGHDN and CDR2 FVKESK. V lost 5 bases, J lost 5 bases, and 12 bases lay in between. This CDR3 is 13 amino acids long. As for this clone: The antigen remains unidentified.

Terminally differentiated effector memory CD45RA+ cells were excluded from the naive CD8 cells, which were CD45RO-negative and positively selected for CCR7. Regarding the study as a whole: Shared clonotypes: about 5% naive CD4, around 3.5% naive CD8, 2.3% memory CD4, about 0.41% memory CD8. What limited the represented genetic and exposure-history diversity was the small number of donors.

The method was immunoSEQ multiplex PCR; TCRdb's version includes in-frame clones alone and lacks a portion of them. The sample lists about 2.1 million clones; around 93% were seen once. The sample consisted of naive CD8+ T cells from PBMCs. The sequence derives from a man aged 18 to 29 in good health. Some clones in this sample may be carry-over from other donors' samples. This rearrangement joins TRBV14 to TRBJ1-2, with D unresolved. CDR3 sequence reads: CASSVDMGYGYTF. The DNA for the CDR3 is TGTGCCAGCAGCGTCGACATGGGGTATGGCTACACCTTC.